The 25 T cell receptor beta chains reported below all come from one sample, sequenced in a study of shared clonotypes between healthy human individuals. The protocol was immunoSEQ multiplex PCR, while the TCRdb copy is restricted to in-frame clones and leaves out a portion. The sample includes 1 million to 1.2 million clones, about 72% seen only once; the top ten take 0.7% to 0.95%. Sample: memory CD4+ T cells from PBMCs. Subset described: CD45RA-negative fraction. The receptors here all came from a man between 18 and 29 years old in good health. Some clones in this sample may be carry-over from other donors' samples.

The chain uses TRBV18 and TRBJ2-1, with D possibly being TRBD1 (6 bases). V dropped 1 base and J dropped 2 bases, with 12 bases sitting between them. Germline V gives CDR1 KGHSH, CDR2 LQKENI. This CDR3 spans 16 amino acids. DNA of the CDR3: TGTGCCAGCTCACCACGGCAGGGGCACACCTACAATGAGCAGTTCTTC. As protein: CASSPRQGHTYNEQFF. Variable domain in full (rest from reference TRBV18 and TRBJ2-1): NAGVMQNPRHLVRRRGQEARLRCSPMKGHSHVYWYRQLPEEGLKFMVYLQKENIIDESGMPKERFSAEFPKEGPSILRIQQVVRGDSAAYFCASSPRQGHTYNEQFFGPGTRLTVL.

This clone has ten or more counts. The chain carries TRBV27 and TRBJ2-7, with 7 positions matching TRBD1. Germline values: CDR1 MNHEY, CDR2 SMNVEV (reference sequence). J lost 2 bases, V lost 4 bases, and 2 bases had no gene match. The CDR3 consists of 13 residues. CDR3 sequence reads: CASSWGQTYEQYF. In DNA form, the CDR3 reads TGTGCCAGCAGTTGGGGACAGACCTACGAGCAGTACTTC.

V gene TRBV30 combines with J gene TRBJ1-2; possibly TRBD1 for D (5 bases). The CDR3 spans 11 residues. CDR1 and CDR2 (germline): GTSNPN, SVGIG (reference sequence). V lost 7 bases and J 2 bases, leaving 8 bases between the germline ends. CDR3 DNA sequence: TGTGCCTCGGACACGAACTATGGCTACACCTTC. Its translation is CASDTNYGYTF.

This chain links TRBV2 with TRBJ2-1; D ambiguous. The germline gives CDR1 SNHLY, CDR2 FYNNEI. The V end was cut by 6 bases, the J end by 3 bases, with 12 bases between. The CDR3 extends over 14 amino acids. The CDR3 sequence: CASSSDTNYNEQFF. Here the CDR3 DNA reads TGTGCCAGCAGCTCCGACACAAACTACAATGAGCAGTTCTTC.

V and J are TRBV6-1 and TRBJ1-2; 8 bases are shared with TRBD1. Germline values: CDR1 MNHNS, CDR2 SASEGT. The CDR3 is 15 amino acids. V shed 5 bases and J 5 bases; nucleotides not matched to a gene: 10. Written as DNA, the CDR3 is TGTGCCAGCAGTCCCAGGGGGCCCGCGGTTTATGGCTACACCTTC. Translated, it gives CASSPRGPAVYGYTF.

The CDR3 sequence: CASSLRGQGGNQPQHF. The CDR3 region has the DNA TGTGCCAGCAGTTTGAGGGGGCAGGGCGGCAATCAGCCCCAGCATTTT. The V gene is TRBV28, the J gene TRBJ1-5, with 7 bases identical to TRBD1. V trimming: 3 bases; J trimming: 2 bases; junction bases outside the gene matches: 7. The CDR3 loop spans 16 amino acids. The germline gives CDR1 MDHEN, CDR2 SYDVKM.

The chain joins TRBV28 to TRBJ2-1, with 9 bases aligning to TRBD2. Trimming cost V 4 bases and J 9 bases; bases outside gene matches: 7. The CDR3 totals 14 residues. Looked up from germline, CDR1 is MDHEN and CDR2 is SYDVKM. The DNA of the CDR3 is TGTGCCAGCAGTTCCCCTAGCGGGAATACTGAGCAGTTCTTC. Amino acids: CASSSPSGNTEQFF.

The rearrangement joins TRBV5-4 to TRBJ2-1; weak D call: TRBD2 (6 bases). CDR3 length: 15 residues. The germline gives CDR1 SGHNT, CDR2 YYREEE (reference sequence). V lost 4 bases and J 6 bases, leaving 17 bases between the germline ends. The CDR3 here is CASSLGGKGINEQFF. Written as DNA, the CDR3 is TGTGCCAGCAGCCTGGGGGGTAAGGGCATCAATGAGCAGTTCTTC.

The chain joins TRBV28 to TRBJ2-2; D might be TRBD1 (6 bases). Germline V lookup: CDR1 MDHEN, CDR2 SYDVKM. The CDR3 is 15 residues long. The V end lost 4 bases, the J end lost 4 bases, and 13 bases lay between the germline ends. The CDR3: CASSSDSLGTGELFF. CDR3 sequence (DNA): TGTGCCAGCAGTTCGGACAGTCTCGGCACCGGGGAGCTGTTTTTT.

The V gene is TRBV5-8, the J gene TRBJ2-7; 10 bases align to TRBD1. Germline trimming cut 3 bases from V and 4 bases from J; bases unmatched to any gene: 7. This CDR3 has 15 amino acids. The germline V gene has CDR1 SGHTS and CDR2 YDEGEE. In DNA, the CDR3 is TGTGCCAGCAGCTCTGCCGACAGGGGGCGGTACGAGCAGTACTTC. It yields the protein CASSSADRGRYEQYF.

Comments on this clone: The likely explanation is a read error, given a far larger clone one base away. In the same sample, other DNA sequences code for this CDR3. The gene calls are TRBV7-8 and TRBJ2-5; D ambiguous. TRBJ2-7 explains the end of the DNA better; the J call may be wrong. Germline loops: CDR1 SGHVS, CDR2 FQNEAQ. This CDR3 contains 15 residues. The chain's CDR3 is CASSFLRYSPYEQYF. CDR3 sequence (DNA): TGTGCCAGCAGTTTCCTCCGCTACTCACCTTACGAGCAGTACTTC.

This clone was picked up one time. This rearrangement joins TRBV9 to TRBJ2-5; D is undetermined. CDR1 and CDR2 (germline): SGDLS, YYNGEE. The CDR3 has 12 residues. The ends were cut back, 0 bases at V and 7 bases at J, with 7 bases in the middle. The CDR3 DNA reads TGTGCCAGCAGCGTAGAATTCGGGACCCAGTACTTC. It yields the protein CASSVEFGTQYF.

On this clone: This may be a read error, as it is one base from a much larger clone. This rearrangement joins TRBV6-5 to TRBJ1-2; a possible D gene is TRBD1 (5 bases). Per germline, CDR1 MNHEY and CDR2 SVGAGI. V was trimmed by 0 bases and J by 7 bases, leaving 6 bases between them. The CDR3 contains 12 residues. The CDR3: CASSYSGGGYTF. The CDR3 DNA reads TGTGCCAGCAGTTACTCGGGGGGTGGCTACACCTTC.

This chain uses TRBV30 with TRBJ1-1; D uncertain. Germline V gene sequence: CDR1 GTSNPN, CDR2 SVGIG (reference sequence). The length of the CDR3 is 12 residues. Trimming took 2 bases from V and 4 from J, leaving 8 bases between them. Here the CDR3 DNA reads TGTGCCTGGAGTCGGAGCGGCACTGAAGCTTTCTTT. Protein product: CAWSRSGTEAFF.

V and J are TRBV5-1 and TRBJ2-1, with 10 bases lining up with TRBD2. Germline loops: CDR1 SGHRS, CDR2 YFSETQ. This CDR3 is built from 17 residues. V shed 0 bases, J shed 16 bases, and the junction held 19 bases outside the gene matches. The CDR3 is CASSLAASASGGSLGFF. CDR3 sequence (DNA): TGCGCCAGCAGCTTGGCCGCCTCGGCTAGCGGGGGATCCCTGGGATTCTTC.

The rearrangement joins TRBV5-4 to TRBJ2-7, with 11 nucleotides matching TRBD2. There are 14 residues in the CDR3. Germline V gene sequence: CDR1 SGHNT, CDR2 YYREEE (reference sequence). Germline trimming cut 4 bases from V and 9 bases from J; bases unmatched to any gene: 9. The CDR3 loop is CASSEGLADTSQYF. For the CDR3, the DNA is TGTGCCAGCAGCGAGGGACTAGCGGACACTTCGCAGTACTTC.

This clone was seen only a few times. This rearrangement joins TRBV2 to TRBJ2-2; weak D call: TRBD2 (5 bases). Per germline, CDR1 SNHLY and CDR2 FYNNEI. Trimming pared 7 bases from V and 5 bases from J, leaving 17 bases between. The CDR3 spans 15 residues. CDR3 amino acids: CASMLEELPTGELFF. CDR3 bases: TGTGCCAGCATGCTGGAGGAATTACCGACCGGGGAGCTGTTTTTT.

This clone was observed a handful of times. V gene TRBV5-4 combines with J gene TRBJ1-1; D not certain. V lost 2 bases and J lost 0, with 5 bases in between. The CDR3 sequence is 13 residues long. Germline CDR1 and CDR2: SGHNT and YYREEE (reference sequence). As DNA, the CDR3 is TGTGCCAGCAGCTTCGGAATGAACACTGAAGCTTTCTTT. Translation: CASSFGMNTEAFF.

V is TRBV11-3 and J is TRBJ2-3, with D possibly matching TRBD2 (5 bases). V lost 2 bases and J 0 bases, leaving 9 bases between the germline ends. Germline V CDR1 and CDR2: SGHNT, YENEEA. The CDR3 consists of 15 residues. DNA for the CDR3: TGTGCCAGCAGCTTAATGGCGGGTAGCACAGATACGCAGTATTTT. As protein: CASSLMAGSTDTQYF.

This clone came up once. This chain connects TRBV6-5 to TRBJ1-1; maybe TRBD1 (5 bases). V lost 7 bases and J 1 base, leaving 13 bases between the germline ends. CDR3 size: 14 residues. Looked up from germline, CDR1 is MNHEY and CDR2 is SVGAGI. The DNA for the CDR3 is TGTGCCAGCATCCCCGGCAGGGCGAACACTGAAGCTTTCTTT. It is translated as CASIPGRANTEAFF.

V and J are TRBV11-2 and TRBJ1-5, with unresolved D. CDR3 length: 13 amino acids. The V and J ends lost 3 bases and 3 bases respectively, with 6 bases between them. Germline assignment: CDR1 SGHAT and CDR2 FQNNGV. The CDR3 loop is CASSFGFNQPQHF. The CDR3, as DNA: TGTGCCAGCAGCTTCGGATTCAATCAGCCCCAGCATTTT.

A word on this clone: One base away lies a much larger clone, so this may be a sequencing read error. CDR3 sequence: CASSFAGANVLTF. The CDR3 DNA follows: TGTGCCAGCAGCTTCGCTGGGGCCAACGTCCTGACTTTC. The rearrangement uses TRBV7-3 and TRBJ2-6; D call uncertain. This CDR3 region has 13 residues. The germline gives CDR1 SGHTA, CDR2 FQGTGA. V was clipped by 3 bases and J by 2 bases, with 2 bases between them.

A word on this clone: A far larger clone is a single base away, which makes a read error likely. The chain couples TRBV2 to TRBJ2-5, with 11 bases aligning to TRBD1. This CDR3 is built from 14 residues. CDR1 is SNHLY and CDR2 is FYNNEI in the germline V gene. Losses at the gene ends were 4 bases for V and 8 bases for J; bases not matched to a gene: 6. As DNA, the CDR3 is TGTGCCAGCAGTGCAGGGACAGGGGGGGACACCCAGTACTTC. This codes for CASSAGTGGDTQYF.

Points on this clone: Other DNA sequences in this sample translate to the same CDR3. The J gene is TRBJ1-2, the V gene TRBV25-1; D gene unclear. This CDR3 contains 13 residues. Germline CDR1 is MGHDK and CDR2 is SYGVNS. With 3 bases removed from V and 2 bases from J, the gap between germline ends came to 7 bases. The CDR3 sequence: CASSDRGNYGYTF. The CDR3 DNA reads TGTGCCAGCAGTGATCGAGGGAACTATGGCTACACCTTC.

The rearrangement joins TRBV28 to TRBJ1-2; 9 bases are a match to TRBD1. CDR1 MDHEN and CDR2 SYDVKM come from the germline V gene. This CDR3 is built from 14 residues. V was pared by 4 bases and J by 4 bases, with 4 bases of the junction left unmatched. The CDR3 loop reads CASSSGTGFYGYTF. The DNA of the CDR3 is TGTGCCAGCAGTTCCGGGACAGGGTTCTATGGCTACACCTTC.